One TCR beta chain is described in this entry. The CDR3 spans 14 residues. CDR1 is SNHLY and CDR2 is FYNNEI in the germline V gene. V was pared by 6 bases and J by 7 bases, with 16 bases between. The sample originates from a study of tumor T cells in aggressive B-cell lymphoma. The data were produced by immunoSEQ multiplex PCR, yet TCRdb's version contains in-frame clones alone and is incomplete. The repertoire has 5,400 or so clones, approximately 79% of them found once; the top ten carry around 2.8%. The sample comprised tumor tissue. The chain is built from TRBV2 and TRBJ2-4, with D maybe TRBD1 (7 bases). This receptor was identified in an adult with diffuse large B cell lymphoma. The CDR3 region is CASSTGEGGNIQYF. CDR3 in DNA: TGTGCCAGCAGCACAGGGGAAGGAGGGAACATTCAGTACTTC.